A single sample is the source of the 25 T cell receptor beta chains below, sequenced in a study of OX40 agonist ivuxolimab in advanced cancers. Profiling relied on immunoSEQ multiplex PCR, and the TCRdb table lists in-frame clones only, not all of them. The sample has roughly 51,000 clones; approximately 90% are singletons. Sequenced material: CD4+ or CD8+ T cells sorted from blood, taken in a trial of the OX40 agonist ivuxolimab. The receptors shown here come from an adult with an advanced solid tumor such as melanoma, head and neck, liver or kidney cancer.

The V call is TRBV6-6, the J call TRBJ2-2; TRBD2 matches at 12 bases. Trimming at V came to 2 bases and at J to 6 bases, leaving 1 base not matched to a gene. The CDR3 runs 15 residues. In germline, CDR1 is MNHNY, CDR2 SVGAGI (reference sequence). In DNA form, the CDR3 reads TGTGCCAGCAGTTACCTAGCGGGAGGGGCCGGGGAGCTGTTTTTT. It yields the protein CASSYLAGGAGELFF.

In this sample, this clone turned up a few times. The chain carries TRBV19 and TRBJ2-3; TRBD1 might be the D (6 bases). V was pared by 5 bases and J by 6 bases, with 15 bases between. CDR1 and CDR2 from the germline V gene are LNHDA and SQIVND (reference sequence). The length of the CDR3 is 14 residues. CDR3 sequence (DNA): TGTGCCAGTAGTGAACAGGGTCTCAGGGATACGCAGTATTTT. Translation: CASSEQGLRDTQYF.

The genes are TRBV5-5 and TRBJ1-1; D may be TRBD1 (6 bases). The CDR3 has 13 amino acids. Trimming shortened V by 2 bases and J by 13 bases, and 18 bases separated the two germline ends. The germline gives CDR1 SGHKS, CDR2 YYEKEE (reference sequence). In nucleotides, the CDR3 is TGTGCCAGCAGCTTTGGGGGGGCGGCCAAAGGTTTCTTT. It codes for CASSFGGAAKGFF.

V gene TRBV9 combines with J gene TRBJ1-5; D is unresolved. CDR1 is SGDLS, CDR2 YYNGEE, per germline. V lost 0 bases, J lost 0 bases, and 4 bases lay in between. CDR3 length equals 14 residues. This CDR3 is CASSVEGSNQPQHF. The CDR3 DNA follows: TGTGCCAGCAGCGTAGAAGGTAGCAATCAGCCCCAGCATTTT. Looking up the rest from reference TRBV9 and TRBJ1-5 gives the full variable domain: DSGVTQTPKHLITATGQRVTLRCSPRSGDLSVYWYQQSLDQGLQFLIQYYNGEERAKGNILERFSAQQFPDLHSELNLSSLELGDSALYFCASSVEGSNQPQHFGDGTRLSIL.

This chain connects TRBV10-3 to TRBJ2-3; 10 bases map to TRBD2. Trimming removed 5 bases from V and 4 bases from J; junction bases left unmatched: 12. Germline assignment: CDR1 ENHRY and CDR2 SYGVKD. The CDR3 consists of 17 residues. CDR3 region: CAISSSSSGRRADTQYF. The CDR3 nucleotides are TGTGCCATCAGTAGCTCCAGTAGCGGGAGGCGCGCAGATACGCAGTATTTT.

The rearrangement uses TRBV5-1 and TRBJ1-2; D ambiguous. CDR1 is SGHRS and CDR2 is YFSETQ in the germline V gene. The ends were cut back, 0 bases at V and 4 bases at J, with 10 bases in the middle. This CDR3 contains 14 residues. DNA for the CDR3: TGCGCCAGCAGCTTGGGGGAGGGCTTCTATGGCTACACCTTC. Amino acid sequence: CASSLGEGFYGYTF.

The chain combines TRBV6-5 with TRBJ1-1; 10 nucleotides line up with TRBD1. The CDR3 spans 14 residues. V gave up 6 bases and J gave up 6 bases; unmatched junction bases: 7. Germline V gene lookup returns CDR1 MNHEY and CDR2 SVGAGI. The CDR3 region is CASRGQGRAAEAFF. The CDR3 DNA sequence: TGTGCCAGCAGGGGACAGGGGAGGGCCGCTGAAGCTTTCTTT.

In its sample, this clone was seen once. The CDR3 nucleotides are TGCGCCAGCAGCCCAGTGGGGGGCCAACTGTTTTTT. Translated: CASSPVGGQLFF. The chain has TRBV5-1 and TRBJ1-4, with D tentatively TRBD1 (6 bases). This CDR3 has 12 residues. The germline CDR1 and CDR2 sequences are SGHRS and YFSETQ. Trimming took off 4 bases at V and 12 bases at J, with 13 bases between the two ends. The variable domain in full, with the rest retrieved from reference TRBV5-1 and TRBJ1-4, is KAGVTQTPRYLIKTRGQQVTLSCSPISGHRSVSWYQQTPGQGLQFLFEYFSETQRNKGNFPGRFSGRQFSNSRSEMNVSTLELGDSALYLCASSPVGGQLFFGSGTQLSVL.

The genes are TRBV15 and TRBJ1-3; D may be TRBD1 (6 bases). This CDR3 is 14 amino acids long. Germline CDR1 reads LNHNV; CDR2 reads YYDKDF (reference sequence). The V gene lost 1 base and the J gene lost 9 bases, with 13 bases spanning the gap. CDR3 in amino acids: CATSRGTDSSTIYF. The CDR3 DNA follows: TGTGCCACCAGCAGAGGGACAGATAGTAGCACCATATATTTT.

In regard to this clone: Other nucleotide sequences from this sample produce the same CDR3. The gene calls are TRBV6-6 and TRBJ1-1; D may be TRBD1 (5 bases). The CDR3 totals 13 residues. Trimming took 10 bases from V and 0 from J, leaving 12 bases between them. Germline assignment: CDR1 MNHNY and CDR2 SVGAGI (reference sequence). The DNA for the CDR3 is TGTGCCAATTCGGGACGGCTGAACACTGAAGCTTTCTTT. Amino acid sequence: CANSGRLNTEAFF.

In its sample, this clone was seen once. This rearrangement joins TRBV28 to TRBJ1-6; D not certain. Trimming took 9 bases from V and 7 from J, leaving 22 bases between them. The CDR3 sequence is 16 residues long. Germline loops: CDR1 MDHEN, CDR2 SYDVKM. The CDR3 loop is CASGPGSAGYNSPLHF. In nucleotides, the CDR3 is TGTGCCAGTGGACCAGGTAGCGCCGGGTACAATTCACCCCTCCACTTT.

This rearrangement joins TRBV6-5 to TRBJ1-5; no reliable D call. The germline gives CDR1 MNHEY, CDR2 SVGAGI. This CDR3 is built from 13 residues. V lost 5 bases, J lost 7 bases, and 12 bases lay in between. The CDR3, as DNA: TGTGCCAGCAGTCCCCCCGCGGGGCAGCCCCAGCATTTT. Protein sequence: CASSPPAGQPQHF.

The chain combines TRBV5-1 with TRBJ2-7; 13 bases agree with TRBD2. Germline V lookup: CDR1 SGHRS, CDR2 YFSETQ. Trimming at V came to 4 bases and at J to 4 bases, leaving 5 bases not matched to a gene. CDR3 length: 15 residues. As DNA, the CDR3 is TGCGCCAGCAGCAGGACTAGCGGGGGTGGGTACGAGCAGTACTTC. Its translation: CASSRTSGGGYEQYF.

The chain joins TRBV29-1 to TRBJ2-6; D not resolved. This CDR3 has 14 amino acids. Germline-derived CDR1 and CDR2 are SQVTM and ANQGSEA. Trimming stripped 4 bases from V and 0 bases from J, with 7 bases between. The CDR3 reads CSVAQSSGANVLTF. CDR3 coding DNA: TGCAGCGTTGCCCAGAGCTCTGGGGCCAACGTCCTGACTTTC. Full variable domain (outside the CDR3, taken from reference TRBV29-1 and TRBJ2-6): SAVISQKPSRDICQRGTSLTIQCQVDSQVTMMFWYRQQPGQSLTLIATANQGSEATYESGFVIDKFPISRPNLTFSTLTVSNMSPEDSSIYLCSVAQSSGANVLTFGAGSRLTVL.

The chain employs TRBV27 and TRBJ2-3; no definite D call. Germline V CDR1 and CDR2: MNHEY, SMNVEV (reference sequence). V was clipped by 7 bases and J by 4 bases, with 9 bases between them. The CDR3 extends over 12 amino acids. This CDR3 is CASTPRSDTQYF. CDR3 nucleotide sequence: TGTGCCAGCACCCCAAGATCAGATACGCAGTATTTT.

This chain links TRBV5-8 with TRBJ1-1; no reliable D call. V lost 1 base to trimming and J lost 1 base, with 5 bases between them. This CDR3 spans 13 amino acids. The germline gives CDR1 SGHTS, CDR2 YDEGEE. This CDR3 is CASSLSENTEAFF. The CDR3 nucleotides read TGTGCCAGCAGCTTGTCCGAGAACACTGAAGCTTTCTTT.

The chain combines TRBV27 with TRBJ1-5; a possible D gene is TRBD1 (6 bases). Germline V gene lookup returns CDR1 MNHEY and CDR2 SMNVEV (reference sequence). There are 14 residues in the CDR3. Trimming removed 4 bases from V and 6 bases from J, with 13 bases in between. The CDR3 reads CASSSYRESQPQHF. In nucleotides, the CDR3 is TGTGCCAGCAGTTCTTACAGGGAGTCTCAGCCCCAGCATTTT.

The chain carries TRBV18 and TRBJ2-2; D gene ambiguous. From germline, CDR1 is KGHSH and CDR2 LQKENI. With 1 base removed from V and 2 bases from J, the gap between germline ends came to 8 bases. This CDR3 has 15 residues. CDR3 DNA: TGTGCCAGCTCACCACGCCCGGCTAACACCGGGGAGCTGTTTTTT. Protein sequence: CASSPRPANTGELFF.

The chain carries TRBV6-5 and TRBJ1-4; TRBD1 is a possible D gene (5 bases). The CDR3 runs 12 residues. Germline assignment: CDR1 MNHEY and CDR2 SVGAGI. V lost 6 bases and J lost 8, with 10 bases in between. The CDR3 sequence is CASSPDREKLFF. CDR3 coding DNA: TGTGCCAGCAGCCCCGACAGAGAAAAACTGTTTTTT.

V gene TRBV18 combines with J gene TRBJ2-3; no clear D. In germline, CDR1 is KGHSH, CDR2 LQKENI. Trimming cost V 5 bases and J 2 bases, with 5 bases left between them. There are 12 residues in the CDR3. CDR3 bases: TGTGCCAGCTCAACCTTCACAGATACGCAGTATTTT. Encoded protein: CASSTFTDTQYF.

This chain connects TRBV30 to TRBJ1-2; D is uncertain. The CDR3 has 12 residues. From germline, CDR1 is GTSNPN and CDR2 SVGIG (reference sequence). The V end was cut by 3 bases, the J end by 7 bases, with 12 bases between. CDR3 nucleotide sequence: TGTGCCTGGAGCCTAACAGATGTTGGCTACACCTTC. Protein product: CAWSLTDVGYTF.

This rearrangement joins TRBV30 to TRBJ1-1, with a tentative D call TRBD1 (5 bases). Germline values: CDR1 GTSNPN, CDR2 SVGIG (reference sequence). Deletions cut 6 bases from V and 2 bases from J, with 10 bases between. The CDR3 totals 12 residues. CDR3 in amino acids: CACDSRNTEAFF. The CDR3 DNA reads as TGTGCCTGTGACAGTAGAAACACTGAAGCTTTCTTT.

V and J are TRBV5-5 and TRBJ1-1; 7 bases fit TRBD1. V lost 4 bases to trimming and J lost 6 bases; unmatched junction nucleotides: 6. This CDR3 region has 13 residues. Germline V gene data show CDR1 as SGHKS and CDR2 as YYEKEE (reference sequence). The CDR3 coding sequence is TGTGCCAGCAGCAAACGACAGGGCTCTGAAGCTTTCTTT. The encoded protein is CASSKRQGSEAFF. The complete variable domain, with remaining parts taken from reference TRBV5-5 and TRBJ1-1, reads DAGVTQSPTHLIKTRGQQVTLRCSPISGHKSVSWYQQVLGQGPQFIFQYYEKEERGRGNFPDRFSARQFPNYSSELNVNALLLGDSALYLCASSKRQGSEAFFGQGTRLTVV.

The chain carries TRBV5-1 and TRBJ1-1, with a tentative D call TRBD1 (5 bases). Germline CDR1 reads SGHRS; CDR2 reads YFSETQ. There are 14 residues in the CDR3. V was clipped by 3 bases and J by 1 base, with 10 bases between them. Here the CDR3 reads CASSSQGTNTEAFF. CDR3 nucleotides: TGCGCCAGCAGCTCCCAAGGGACGAACACTGAAGCTTTCTTT.

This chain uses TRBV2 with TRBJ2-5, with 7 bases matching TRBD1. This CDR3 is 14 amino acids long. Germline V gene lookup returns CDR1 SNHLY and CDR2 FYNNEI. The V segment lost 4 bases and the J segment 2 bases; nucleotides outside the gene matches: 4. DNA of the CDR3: TGTGCCAGCAGTGGGGGACAGCTTCAAGAGACCCAGTACTTC. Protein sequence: CASSGGQLQETQYF.